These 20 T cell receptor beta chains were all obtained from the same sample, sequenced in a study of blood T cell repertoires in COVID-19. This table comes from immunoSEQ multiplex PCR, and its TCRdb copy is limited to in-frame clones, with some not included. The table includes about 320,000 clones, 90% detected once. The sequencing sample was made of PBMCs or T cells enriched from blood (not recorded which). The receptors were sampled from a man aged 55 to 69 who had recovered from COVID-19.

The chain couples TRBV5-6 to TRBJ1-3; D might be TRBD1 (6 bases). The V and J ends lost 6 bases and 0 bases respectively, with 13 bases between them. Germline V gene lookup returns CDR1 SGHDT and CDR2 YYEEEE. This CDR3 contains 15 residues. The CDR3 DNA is TGTGCCAGCACTTGGGGGCATTTCTCTGGAAACACCATATATTTT. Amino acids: CASTWGHFSGNTIYF.

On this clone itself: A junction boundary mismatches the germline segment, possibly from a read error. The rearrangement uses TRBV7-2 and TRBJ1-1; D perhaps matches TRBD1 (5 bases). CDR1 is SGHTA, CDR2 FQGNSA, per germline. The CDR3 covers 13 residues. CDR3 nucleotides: TGTGCCACCAGCCCAGGGATGAACACTGAAGCTTTCTTT. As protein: CATSPGMNTEAFF.

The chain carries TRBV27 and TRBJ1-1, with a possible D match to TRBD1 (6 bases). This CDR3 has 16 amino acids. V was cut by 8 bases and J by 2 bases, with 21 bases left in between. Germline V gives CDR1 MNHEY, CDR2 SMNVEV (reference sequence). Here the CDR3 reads CASSEGHRAPNTEAFF. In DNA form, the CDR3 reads TGTGCCAGCTCTGAGGGACATAGAGCTCCTAACACTGAAGCTTTCTTT.

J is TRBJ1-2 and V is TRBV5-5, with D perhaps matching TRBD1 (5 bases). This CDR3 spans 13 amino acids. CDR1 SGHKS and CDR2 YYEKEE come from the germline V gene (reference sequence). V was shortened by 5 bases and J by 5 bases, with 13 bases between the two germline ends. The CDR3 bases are TGTGCCAGCAGTCCGGGAGAGGGGTATGGCTACACCTTC. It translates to CASSPGEGYGYTF.

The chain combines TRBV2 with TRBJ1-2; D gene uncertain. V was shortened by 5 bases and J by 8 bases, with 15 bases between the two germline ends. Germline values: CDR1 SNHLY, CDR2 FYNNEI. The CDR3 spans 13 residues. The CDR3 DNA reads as TGTGCCAGCAGTACCGGGGTTCGAGGCGGCTACACCTTC. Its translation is CASSTGVRGGYTF.

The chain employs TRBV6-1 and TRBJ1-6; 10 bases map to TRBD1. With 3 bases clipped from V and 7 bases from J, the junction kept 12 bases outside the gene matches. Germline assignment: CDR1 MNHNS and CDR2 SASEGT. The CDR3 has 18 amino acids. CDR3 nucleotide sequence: TGTGCCAGCAGTGACCCCCAGACAGGGGGCGCTTGGAATTCACCCCTCCACTTT. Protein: CASSDPQTGGAWNSPLHF.

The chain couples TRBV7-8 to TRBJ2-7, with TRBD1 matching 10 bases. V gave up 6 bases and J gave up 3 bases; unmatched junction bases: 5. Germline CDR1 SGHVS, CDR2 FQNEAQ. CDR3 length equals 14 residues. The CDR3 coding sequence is TGTGCCAGCAGACCGGGACAGGGGATCTACGAGCAGTACTTC. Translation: CASRPGQGIYEQYF.

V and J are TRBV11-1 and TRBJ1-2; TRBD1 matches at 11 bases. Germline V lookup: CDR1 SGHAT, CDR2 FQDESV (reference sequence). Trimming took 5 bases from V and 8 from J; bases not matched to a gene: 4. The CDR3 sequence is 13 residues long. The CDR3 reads CASSVDRGQGYTF. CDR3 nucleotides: TGTGCCAGCAGCGTGGACAGGGGGCAGGGCTACACCTTC.

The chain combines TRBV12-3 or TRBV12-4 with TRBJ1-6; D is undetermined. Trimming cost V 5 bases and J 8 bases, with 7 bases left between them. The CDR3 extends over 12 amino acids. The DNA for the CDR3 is TGTGCCAGCAGTCCCTTATATTCACCCCTCCACTTT. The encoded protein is CASSPLYSPLHF.

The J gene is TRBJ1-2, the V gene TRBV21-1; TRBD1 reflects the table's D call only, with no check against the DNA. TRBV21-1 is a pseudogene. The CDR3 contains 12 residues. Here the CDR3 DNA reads TGTGCCAGCAGGGGGCAGCCCTATGGCTACACCTTC. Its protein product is CASRGQPYGYTF.

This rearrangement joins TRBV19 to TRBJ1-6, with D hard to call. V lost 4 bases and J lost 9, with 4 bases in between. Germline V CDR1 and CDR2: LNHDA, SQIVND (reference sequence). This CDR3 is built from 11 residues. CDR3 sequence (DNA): TGTGCCAGTAGTACCGGTTCACCCCTCCACTTT. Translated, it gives CASSTGSPLHF.

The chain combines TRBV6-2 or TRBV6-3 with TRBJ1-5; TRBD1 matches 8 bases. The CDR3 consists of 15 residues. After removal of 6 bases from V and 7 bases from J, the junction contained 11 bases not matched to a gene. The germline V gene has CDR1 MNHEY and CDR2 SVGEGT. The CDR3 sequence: CASSPVQGGLQPQHF. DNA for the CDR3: TGTGCCAGCAGCCCTGTACAGGGGGGGTTGCAGCCCCAGCATTTT.

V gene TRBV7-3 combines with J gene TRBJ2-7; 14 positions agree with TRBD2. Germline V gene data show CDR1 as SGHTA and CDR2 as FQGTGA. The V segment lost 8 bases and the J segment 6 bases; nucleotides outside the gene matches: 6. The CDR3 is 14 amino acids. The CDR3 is CASGPGLAGAEQYF. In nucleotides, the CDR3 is TGTGCCAGCGGACCGGGACTAGCGGGAGCCGAGCAGTACTTC.

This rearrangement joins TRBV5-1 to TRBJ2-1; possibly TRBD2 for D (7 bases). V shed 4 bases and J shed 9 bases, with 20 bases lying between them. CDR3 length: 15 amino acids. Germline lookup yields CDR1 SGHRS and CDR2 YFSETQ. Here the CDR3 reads CASSLGGPLISEQFF. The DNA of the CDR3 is TGCGCCAGCAGCCTCGGGGGGCCTTTAATCAGTGAGCAGTTCTTC.

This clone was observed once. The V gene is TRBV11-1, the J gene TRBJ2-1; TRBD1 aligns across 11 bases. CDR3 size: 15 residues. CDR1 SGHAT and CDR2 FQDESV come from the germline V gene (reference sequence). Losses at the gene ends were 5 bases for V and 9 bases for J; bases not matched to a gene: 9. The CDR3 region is CASSTGTGGGGEQFF. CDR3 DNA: TGTGCCAGCAGCACAGGGACAGGGGGTGGGGGTGAGCAGTTCTTC.

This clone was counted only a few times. In DNA form, the CDR3 reads TGTGCCAGCAGCTTACTTGCTAGCGGGAGTCATCGCTACGAGCAGTACTTC. Translated, it gives CASSLLASGSHRYEQYF. The J gene is TRBJ2-7, the V gene TRBV11-2; 10 bases match TRBD2. In germline, CDR1 is SGHAT, CDR2 FQNNGV. CDR3 length: 17 amino acids. V shed 2 bases, J shed 3 bases, and the junction held 10 bases outside the gene matches.

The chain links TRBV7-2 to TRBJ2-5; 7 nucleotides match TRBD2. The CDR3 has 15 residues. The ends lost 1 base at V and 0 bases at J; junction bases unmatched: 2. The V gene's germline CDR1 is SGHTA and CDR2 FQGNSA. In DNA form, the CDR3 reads TGTGCCAGCAGCTTAGGGGGGACTAACCAAGAGACCCAGTACTTC. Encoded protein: CASSLGGTNQETQYF. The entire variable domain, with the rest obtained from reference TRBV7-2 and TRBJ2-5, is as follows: GAGVSQSPSNKVTEKGKDVELRCDPISGHTALYWYRQSLGQGLEFLIYFQGNSAPDKSGLPSDRFSAERTGGSVSTLTIQRTQQEDSAVYLCASSLGGTNQETQYFGPGTRLLVL.

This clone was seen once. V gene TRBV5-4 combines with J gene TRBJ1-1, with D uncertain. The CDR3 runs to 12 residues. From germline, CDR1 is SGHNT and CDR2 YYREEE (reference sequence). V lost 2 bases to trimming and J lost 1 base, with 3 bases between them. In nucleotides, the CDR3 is TGTGCCAGCAGCTTACAGAACACTGAAGCTTTCTTT. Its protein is CASSLQNTEAFF.

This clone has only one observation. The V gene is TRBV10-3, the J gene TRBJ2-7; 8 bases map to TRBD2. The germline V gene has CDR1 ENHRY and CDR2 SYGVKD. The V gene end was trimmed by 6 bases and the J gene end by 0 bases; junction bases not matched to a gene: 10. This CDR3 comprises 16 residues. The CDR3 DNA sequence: TGTGCCATCAGCGGGAGGGGGGACACTGGCTCCTACGAGCAGTACTTC. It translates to CAISGRGDTGSYEQYF.

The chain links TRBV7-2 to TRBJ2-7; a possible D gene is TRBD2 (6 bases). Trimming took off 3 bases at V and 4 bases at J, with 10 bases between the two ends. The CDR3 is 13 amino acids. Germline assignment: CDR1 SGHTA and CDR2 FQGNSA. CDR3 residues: CASSFGGPYEQYF. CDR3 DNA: TGTGCCAGCAGCTTCGGGGGTCCTTACGAGCAGTACTTC.